The clone carrying this T cell receptor beta chain has ten or more counts. What it binds is not known. The data originate from a study of CD8 T cells in ankylosing spondylitis. Whole-study findings and limits: Some motif variants were previously reported in reactive arthritis synovial fluid and blood. Apparently characteristic of ankylosing spondylitis blood was a TCR beta motif (eight highly homologous variants). Reports say disease-linked clones showed up significantly more in matched ankylosing spondylitis synovial fluid.

The TCR beta libraries were generated through quantitative 5'-RACE incorporating molecular barcodes. TCRdb reanalysed the 5' RACE reads using MiXCR and keeps one entry per CDR3 protein. Counted here are approximately 90,000 distinct CDR3 sequences, about 8% occurring once; the ten biggest clones make up 9.5% to 10%. V was pared by 4 bases and J by 7 bases, with 13 bases between. Germline V gene lookup returns CDR1 SEHNR and CDR2 FQNEAQ (reference sequence). The CDR3 extends over 13 amino acids. This rearrangement joins TRBV7-9 to TRBJ1-1, with D uncertain. This receptor was identified in a male donor with ankylosing spondylitis or in good health (not recorded which). The sequencing sample was made of blood, either unsorted or a sorted T cell fraction (not recorded which). CDR3 sequence (DNA): TGTGCCAGCAGCTCCCCCGGACGGCTTGAAGCTTTCTTT. Its translation: CASSSPGRLEAFF.